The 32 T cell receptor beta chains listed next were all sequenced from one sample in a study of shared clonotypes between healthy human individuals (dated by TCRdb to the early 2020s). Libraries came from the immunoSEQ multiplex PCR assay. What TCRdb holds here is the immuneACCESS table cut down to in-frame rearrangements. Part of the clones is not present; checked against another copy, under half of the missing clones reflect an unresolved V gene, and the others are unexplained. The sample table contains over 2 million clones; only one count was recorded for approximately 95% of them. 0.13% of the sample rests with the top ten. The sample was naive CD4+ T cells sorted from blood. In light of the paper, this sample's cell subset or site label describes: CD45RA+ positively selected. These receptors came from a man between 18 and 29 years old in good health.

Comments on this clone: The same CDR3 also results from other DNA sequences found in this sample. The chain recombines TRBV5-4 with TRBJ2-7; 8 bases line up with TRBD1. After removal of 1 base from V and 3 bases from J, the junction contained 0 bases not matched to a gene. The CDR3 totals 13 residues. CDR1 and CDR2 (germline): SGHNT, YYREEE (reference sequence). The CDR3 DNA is TGTGCCAGCAGCTTGACAGGGGGCTACGAGCAGTACTTC. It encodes CASSLTGGYEQYF.

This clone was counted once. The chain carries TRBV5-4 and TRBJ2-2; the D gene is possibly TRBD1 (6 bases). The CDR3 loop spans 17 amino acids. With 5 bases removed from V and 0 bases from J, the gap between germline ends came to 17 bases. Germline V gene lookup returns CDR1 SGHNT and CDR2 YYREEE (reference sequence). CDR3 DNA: TGTGCCAGCAGTCACCCTTTGACAGGAGCGAACACCGGGGAGCTGTTTTTT. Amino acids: CASSHPLTGANTGELFF.

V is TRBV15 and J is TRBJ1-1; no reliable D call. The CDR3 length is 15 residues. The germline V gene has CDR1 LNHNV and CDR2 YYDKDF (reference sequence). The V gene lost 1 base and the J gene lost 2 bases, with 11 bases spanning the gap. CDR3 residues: CATSRGGNINTEAFF. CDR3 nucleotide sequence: TGTGCCACCAGCAGAGGAGGGAACATAAACACTGAAGCTTTCTTT.

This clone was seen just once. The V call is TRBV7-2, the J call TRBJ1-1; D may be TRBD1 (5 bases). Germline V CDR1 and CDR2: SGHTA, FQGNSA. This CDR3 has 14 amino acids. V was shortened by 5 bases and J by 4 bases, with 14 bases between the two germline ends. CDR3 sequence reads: CASSLEGGATEAFF. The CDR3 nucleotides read TGTGCCAGCAGCCTGGAGGGAGGGGCCACTGAAGCTTTCTTT.

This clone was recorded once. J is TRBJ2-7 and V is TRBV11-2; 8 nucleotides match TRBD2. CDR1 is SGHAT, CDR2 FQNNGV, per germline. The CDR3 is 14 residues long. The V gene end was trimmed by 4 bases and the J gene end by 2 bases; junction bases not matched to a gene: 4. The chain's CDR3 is CASSSVAGPYEQYF. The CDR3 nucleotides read TGTGCCAGCAGCTCTGTAGCGGGGCCCTACGAGCAGTACTTC.

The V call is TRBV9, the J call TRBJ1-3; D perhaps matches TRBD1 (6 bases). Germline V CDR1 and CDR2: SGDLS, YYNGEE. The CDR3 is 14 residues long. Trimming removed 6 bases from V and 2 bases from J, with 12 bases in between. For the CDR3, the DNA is TGTGCCAGCACCCCGGGGGGCACTGGAAACACCATATATTTT. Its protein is CASTPGGTGNTIYF.

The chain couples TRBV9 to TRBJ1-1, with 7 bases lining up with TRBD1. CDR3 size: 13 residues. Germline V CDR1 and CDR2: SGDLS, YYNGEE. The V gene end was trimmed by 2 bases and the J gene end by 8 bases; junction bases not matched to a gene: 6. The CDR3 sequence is CASSVGGDREAFF. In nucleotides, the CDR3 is TGTGCCAGCAGCGTCGGAGGGGACAGAGAAGCTTTCTTT.

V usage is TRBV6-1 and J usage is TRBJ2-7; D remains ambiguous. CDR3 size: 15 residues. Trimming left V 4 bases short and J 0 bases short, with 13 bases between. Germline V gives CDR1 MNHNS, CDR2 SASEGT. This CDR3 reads CASSGSPLSSYEQYF. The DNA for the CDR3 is TGTGCCAGCAGTGGGTCCCCGTTAAGCTCCTACGAGCAGTACTTC.

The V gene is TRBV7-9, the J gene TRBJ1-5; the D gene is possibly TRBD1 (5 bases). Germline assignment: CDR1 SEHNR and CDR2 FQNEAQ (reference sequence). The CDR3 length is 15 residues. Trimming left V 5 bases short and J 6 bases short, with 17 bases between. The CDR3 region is CASSAKGARGQPQHF. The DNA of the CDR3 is TGTGCCAGCAGCGCGAAAGGGGCAAGAGGTCAGCCCCAGCATTTT.

The CDR3 DNA reads TGTGCCAGCAGCGTCTTGAGCGTGACTGAAGCTTTCTTT. This codes for CASSVLSVTEAFF. This chain connects TRBV2 to TRBJ1-1; D is unclear. Germline V gene lookup returns CDR1 SNHLY and CDR2 FYNNEI. V lost 6 bases to trimming and J lost 5 bases, with 13 bases between them. This CDR3 region has 13 residues.

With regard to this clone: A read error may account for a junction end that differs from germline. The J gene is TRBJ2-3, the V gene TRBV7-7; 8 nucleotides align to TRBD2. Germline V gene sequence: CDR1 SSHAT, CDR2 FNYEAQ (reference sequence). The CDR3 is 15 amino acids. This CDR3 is CASSGGLADRNTQYF. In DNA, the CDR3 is TGTGCTAGCAGCGGGGGTCTCGCCGACCGGAATACGCAGTATTTT.

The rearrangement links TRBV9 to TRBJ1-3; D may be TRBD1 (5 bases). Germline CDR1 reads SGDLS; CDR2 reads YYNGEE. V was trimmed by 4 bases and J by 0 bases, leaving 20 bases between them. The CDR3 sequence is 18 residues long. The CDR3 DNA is TGTGCCAGCAGCCACCCCACGTGGGGGGGGAACTCTGGAAACACCATATATTTT. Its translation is CASSHPTWGGNSGNTIYF.

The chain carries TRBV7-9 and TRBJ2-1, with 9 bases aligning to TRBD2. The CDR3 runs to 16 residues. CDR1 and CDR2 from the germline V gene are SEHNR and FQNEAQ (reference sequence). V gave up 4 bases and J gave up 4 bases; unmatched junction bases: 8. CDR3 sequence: CASSSLGLAIYNEQFF. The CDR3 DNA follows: TGTGCCAGCAGCTCACTCGGACTAGCGATATACAATGAGCAGTTCTTC.

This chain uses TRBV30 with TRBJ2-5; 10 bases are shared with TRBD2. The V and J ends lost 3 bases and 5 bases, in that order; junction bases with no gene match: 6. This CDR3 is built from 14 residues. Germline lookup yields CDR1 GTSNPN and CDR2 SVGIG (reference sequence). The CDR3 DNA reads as TGTGCCTGGAGCCTAGCGGGAGCCGGTGAGACCCAGTACTTC. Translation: CAWSLAGAGETQYF. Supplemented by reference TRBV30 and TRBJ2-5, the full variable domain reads SQTIHQWPATLVQPVGSPLSLECTVEGTSNPNLYWYRQAAGRGLQLLFYSVGIGQISSEVPQNLSASRPQDRQFILSSKKLLLSDSGFYLCAWSLAGAGETQYFGPGTRLLVL.

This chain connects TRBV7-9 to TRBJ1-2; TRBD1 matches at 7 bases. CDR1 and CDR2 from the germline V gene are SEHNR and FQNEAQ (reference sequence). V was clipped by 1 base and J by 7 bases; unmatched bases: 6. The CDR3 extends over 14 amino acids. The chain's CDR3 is CASSLETGNGGYTF. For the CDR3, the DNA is TGTGCCAGCAGCTTAGAGACAGGGAACGGTGGCTACACCTTC.

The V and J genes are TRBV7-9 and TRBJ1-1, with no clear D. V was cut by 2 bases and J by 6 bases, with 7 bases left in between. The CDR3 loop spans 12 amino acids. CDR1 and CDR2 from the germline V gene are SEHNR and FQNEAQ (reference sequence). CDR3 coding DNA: TGTGCCAGCAGCTTAAGGGTATCTGAAGCTTTCTTT. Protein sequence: CASSLRVSEAFF. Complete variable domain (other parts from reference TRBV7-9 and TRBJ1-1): DTGVSQNPRHKITKRGQNVTFRCDPISEHNRLYWYRQTLGQGPEFLTYFQNEAQLEKSRLLSDRFSAERPKGSFSTLEIQRTEQGDSAMYLCASSLRVSEAFFGQGTRLTVV.

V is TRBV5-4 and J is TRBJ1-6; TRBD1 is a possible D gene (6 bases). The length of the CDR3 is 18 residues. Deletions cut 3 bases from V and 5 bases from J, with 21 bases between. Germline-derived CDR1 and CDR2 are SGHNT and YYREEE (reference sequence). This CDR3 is CASSSRIGRPGDNSPLHF. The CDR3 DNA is TGTGCCAGCAGCTCGAGAATAGGAAGACCAGGGGATAATTCACCCCTCCACTTT.

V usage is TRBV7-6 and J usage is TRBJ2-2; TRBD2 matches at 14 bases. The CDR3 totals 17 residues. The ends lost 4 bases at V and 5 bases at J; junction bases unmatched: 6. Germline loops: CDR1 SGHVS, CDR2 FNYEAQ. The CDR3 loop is CASSSLGLAGGTGELFF. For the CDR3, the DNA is TGTGCCAGCAGCTCCCTAGGACTAGCGGGAGGAACCGGGGAGCTGTTTTTT. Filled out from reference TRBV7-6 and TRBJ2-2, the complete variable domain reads GAGVSQSPRYKVTKRGQDVALRCDPISGHVSLYWYRQALGQGPEFLTYFNYEAQQDKSGLPNDRFSAERPEGSISTLTIQRTEQRDSAMYRCASSSLGLAGGTGELFFGEGSRLTVL.

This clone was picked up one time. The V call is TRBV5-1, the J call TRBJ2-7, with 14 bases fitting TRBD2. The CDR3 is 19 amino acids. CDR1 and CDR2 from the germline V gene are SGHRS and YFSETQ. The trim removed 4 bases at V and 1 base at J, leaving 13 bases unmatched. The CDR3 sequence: CASSLIPGLAGVISYEQYF. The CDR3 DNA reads TGCGCCAGCAGCCTCATCCCGGGACTAGCGGGAGTAATATCCTACGAGCAGTACTTC.

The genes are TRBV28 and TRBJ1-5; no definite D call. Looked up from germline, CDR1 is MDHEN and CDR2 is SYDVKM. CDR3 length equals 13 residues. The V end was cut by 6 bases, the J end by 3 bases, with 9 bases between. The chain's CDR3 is CASREVFNQPQHF. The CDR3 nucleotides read TGTGCCAGCAGGGAGGTTTTCAATCAGCCCCAGCATTTT.

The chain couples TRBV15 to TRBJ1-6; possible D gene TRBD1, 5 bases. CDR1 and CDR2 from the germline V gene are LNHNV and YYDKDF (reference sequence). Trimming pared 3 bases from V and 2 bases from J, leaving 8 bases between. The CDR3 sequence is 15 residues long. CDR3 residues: CATSSRGTYNSPLHF. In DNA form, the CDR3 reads TGTGCCACCAGCAGTCGGGGGACCTATAATTCACCCCTCCACTTT.

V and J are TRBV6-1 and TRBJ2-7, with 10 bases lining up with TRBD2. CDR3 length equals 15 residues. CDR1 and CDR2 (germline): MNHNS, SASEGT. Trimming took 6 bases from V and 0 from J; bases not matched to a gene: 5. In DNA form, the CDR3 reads TGTGCCAGCAGGGGACTAGCGTCGAGCTCCTACGAGCAGTACTTC. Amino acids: CASRGLASSSYEQYF.

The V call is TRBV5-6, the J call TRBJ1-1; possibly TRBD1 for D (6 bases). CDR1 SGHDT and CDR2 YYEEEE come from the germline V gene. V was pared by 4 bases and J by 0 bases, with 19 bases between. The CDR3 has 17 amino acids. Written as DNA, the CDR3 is TGTGCCAGCAGCCAACAGGGTAGGGCGGAGGTGAACACTGAAGCTTTCTTT. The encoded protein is CASSQQGRAEVNTEAFF.

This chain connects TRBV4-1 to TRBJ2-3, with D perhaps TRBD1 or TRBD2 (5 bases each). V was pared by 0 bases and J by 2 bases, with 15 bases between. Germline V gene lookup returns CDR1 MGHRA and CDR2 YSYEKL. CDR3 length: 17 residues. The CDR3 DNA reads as TGCGCCAGCAGCCAAGATCCACCGGGACGAGCCACAGATACGCAGTATTTT. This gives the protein CASSQDPPGRATDTQYF.

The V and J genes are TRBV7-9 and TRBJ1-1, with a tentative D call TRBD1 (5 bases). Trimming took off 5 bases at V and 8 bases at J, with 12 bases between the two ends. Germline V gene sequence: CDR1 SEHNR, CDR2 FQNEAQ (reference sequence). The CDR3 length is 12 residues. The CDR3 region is CASSAGQGEAFF. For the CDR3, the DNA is TGTGCCAGCAGCGCGGGTCAGGGCGAAGCTTTCTTT.

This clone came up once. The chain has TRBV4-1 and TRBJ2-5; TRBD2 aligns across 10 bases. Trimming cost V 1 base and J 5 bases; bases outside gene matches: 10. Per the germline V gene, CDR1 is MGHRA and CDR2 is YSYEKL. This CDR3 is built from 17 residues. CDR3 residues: CASSQGPAGGPKETQYF. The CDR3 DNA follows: TGCGCCAGCAGCCAAGGGCCAGCGGGGGGGCCGAAGGAGACCCAGTACTTC.

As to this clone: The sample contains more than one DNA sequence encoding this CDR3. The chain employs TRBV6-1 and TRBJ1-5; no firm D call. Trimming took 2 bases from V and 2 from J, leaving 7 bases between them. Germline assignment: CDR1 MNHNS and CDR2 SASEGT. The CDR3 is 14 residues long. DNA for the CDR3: TGTGCCAGCAGTGAATCCGGGGGCAATCAGCCCCAGCATTTT. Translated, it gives CASSESGGNQPQHF.

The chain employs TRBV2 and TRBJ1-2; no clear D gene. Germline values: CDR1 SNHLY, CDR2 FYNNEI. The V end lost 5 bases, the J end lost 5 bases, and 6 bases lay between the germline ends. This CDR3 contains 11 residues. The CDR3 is CASSIEYGYTF. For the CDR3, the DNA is TGTGCCAGCAGTATAGAATATGGCTACACCTTC.

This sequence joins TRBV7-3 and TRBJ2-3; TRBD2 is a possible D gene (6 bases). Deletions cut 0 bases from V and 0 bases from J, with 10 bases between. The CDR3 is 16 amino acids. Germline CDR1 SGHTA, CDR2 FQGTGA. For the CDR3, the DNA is TGTGCCAGCAGCTTAACAGGCGCGGGGAGCACAGATACGCAGTATTTT. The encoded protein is CASSLTGAGSTDTQYF.

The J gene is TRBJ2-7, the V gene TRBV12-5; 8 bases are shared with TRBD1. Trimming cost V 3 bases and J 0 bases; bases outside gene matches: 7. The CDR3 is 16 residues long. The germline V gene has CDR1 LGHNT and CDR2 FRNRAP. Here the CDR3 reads CASGFSRTGSSYEQYF. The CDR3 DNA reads TGTGCTAGTGGTTTTTCCCGGACAGGGAGCTCCTACGAGCAGTACTTC. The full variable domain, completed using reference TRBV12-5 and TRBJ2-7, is DARVTQTPRHKVTEMGQEVTMRCQPILGHNTVFWYRQTMMQGLELLAYFRNRAPLDDSGMPKDRFSAEMPDATLATLKIQPSEPRDSAVYFCASGFSRTGSSYEQYFGPGTRLTVT.

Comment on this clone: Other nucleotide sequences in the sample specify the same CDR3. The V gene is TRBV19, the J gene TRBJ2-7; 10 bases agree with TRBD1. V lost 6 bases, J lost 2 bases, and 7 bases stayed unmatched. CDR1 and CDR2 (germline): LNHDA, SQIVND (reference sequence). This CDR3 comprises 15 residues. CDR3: CASSIGGTGAYEQYF. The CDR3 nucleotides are TGTGCCAGTAGCATTGGTGGGACAGGGGCCTACGAGCAGTACTTC.

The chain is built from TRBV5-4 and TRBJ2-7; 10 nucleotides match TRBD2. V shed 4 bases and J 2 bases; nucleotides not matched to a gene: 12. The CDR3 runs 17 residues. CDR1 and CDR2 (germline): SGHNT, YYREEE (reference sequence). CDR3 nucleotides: TGTGCCAGCAGCCAAACAGGGACCGGGACTAGCGCCTACGAGCAGTACTTC. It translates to CASSQTGTGTSAYEQYF.